This TCR beta chain derives from a study of neurological immune-mediated disorders (dated by TCRdb to 2018 to 2020). Study-level background: Peripheral blood TCR-beta repertoires from patients with HTLV-I-associated myelopathy (HAM/TSP), patients with multiple sclerosis, and healthy controls were compared in the study using UMI-based sequencing. The approximately 100 TCR-beta libraries included longitudinal samples, technical triplicates and paired sorted CD4+ and CD8+ T-cell subsets alongside PBMC samples. The cohort comprised 68 subjects: 15 or so HAM/TSP patients, 35 or so multiple sclerosis patients and about 20 healthy controls.

General study outcomes and caveats: TCR clonal expansion was highest in HAM/TSP patients and lowest in MS patients, with MS patients falling below even healthy controls. No identical CDR3 amino acid sequences were shared among expanded clones across subjects, suggesting private TCR-beta repertoires in all groups.

CDR1 and CDR2, looked up from the germline V gene (reference sequence), are LNHNV and YYDKDF. V has 2 bases trimmed and J has 1 base trimmed; junction bases matching no gene number 1. Inclusive of the bounding cysteine and phenylalanine, the CDR3 is 14 residues long. The retained sequence is limited to the CDR3, 42 bases, with the frame set at the first base. cDNA was synthesized by template-switch 5'RACE using a primer carrying a 10-nucleotide random unique molecular identifier by which each TCR transcript was tagged. Every sequencing run yielded over 180 million TCR-beta sequences covering 15-18 subjects. The RNeasy kit was used to extract total RNA. The KAPA Real-time Library Amplification kit was used to amplify TCR-beta VDJ regions with primers for the TCR constant region and the 5'RACE anchor. Sample indexes and Illumina adaptors were added in a first PCR, and a second PCR then increased library yield. After Ampure bead purification, the roughly 650 bp TCR product was size-selected on a 2% E-gel SizeSelection system. Library quality was checked on a Bioanalyzer, concentration was measured with Qubit, and libraries were quantified with the Kapa Library Quantification kit before pooling. Libraries were sequenced paired-end 2 x 150 bp on an Illumina HiSeq 2500. To increase sequence diversity, roughly 24-32% phiX was spiked into each library pool. As for the authors' bioinformatics: Quality-filtered reads were processed with the UMI-based MiGEC pipeline, and over 90% of raw TCR sequences were removed by the MiGEC pipeline during error correction. VDJ genes were aligned to IMGT germline references, and clonotypes were defined by unique CDR3 amino acid sequence plus V-J genes. VDJtools evaluated clonal expansion, Shannon diversity and CDR3 relatedness (CalcPairwiseDistances, ClusterSamples); CLCbio workbench built phylogenetic trees. A clone was classed as expanded if it had 8 or more unique UMIs, a cutoff based on coefficient-of-variation modelling across technical triplicates. In TCRdb, the public reads were trimmed at Q25 with fastp and aligned with MiXCR, with productive beta chains retained. One record per CDR3 amino acid sequence lists the most common genes and DNA. None of the V and J calls come from the authors' own analysis; TCRdb made them. The sample records tens of thousands of distinct CDR3 sequences, 10% of which are singletons. Roughly 22% of the sample comes from the top ten.

For unsorted PBMC libraries, 2 million PBMCs were used after storage in RNAlater at -80 degrees C until RNA extraction. Peripheral blood underwent Ficoll-Hypaque density gradient centrifugation to isolate PBMCs, which were then cryopreserved in liquid nitrogen. This clonotype was picked up many times. This receptor's antigen is unknown. Base qualities are missing; no much larger clone stands one base away. The sequence came from a woman aged 60-75 years with HTLV-1-associated myelopathy (HAM/TSP). The rearrangement joined TRBV15 to TRBJ2-5, with 7 bases in between that match TRBD2. The sequenced sample was PBMCs. The sequenced DNA: TGTGCCACCAGCAGAAGCGGGGCCCAAGAGACCCAGTACTTC. Its amino acids are CATSRSGAQETQYF.